Listed here is a single T cell receptor (beta chain). These data come from a study of control samples from healthy donors and cancer patients. Clones were read by immunoSEQ multiplex PCR, and TCRdb kept only the in-frame ones, dropping some. Here the sample spans about 160,000 clones, around 94% being singletons. The CDR3 loop spans 12 amino acids. V gave up 4 bases and J gave up 3 bases, with 4 bases separating them. In germline, CDR1 is SGDLS, CDR2 YYNGEE. The sequence was obtained from a man between 60 and 70 years old with colorectal cancer. The sequenced sample consisted of PBMCs. The chain recombines TRBV9 with TRBJ2-2; D call uncertain. CDR3 in DNA: TGTGCCAGCAGCACTTACACCGGGGAGCTGTTTTTT. Translated, it gives CASSTYTGELFF.